This T cell receptor (beta chain) is from a study of cytomegalovirus exposure and HLA in healthy donors. This PCR relied on a set of 60 Vbeta primers and 13 Jbeta primers. In the original workflow: Approximately 78 million unique TCR beta chains, 9.5 million to 11 million of them shared, were counted by a later analysis. Data came from immunoSEQ multiplex PCR; TCRdb stores just in-frame clones and leaves some out. That table supplies the V and J calls and clone size; D and trimming were determined from the DNA. The repertoire holds over 200,000 clones, with 85% to 90% as singletons. Per germline, CDR1 MNHEY and CDR2 SMNVEV (reference sequence). This CDR3 has 14 amino acids. V lost 10 bases to trimming and J lost 4 bases, with 20 bases between them.

The sequenced material came from PBMCs. The chain combines TRBV27 with TRBJ2-7; D is possibly TRBD2 (6 bases). The source of this sequence is a human donor in good health. CDR3 sequence reads: CAIGRGGPPYEQYF. DNA for the CDR3: TGTGCCATCGGGCGGGGAGGCCCACCTTACGAGCAGTACTTC.